Below, 8 T cell receptor beta chains from the same sample are listed, as sequenced in a study of long-term antiretroviral therapy in people with HIV. The authors ran the immunoSEQ assay, v3.0, at survey level. Sequencing used immunoSEQ multiplex PCR; TCRdb keeps in-frame clones, though not all of them. The sample carries 30,000 to 40,000 clones, around 97% recorded once. The material was unsorted PBMCs, obtained 6.9 years after starting antiretroviral therapy. These receptors all come from a man aged 30 to 45 with HIV.

This clone has just one count. The rearrangement uses TRBV7-2 and TRBJ1-2; weak D call: TRBD1 (5 bases). Germline loops: CDR1 SGHTA, CDR2 FQGNSA. The V gene lost 0 bases and the J gene lost 7 bases, with 15 bases spanning the gap. This CDR3 contains 15 residues. The CDR3 loop reads CASSLAGRQTRGYTF. DNA of the CDR3: TGTGCCAGCAGCTTAGCGGGAAGACAGACCCGTGGCTACACCTTC.

The chain combines TRBV5-1 with TRBJ2-3; D is unclear. The ends were cut back, 0 bases at V and 0 bases at J, with 11 bases in the middle. The CDR3 is 16 residues long. Germline CDR1 SGHRS, CDR2 YFSETQ. The CDR3 protein is CASSLGPDLSTDTQYF. The CDR3 nucleotides read TGCGCCAGCAGCTTGGGACCAGACTTAAGCACAGATACGCAGTATTTT.

The V and J genes are TRBV4-1 and TRBJ2-2; 11 bases map to TRBD2. The V gene end was trimmed by 3 bases and the J gene end by 6 bases; junction bases not matched to a gene: 9. The CDR3 spans 17 residues. CDR1 is MGHRA, CDR2 YSYEKL, per germline. The CDR3 coding sequence is TGCGCCAGCAGCCACGACGGACTAGCGGGTGGTTCCGGGGAGCTGTTTTTT. Protein sequence: CASSHDGLAGGSGELFF.

J is TRBJ2-3 and V is TRBV2, with TRBD2 matching over 12 bases. V lost 3 bases and J lost 1; bases outside the gene matches: 14. The CDR3 consists of 20 residues. Germline CDR1 and CDR2: SNHLY and FYNNEI. In DNA, the CDR3 is TGTGCCAGCAGTGATAGTCTAGCGGGAGGGCCGGAGGATGGCACAGATACGCAGTATTTT. It codes for CASSDSLAGGPEDGTDTQYF.

This chain joins TRBV19 and TRBJ2-5; 7 bases fit TRBD1. Trimming removed 10 bases from V and 5 bases from J; junction bases left unmatched: 13. The CDR3 length is 14 residues. CDR1 is LNHDA, CDR2 SQIVND, per germline (reference sequence). The CDR3 here is CATRRTGTLETQYF. The DNA of the CDR3 is TGTGCCACCCGCCGGACAGGAACCTTGGAGACCCAGTACTTC.

The chain recombines TRBV6-1 with TRBJ1-2; no firm D call. Trimming stripped 2 bases from V and 2 bases from J, with 6 bases between. The CDR3 length is 13 residues. Germline loops: CDR1 MNHNS, CDR2 SASEGT. The CDR3 region is CASSERRNYGYTF. The CDR3 DNA is TGTGCCAGCAGTGAAAGGAGAAACTATGGCTACACCTTC.

The V and J genes are TRBV5-6 and TRBJ2-1, with D perhaps matching TRBD2 (5 bases). V gave up 2 bases and J gave up 5 bases, with 17 bases separating them. The CDR3 loop spans 16 amino acids. Germline V gene sequence: CDR1 SGHDT, CDR2 YYEEEE. CDR3 in DNA: TGTGCCAGCAGCTTCCGCGGGCTAATGCTTGACAATGAGCAGTTCTTC. The encoded protein is CASSFRGLMLDNEQFF.

CDR3 DNA: TGCGCCAGCAGCCAAGATGAAGTCGACGAGCAGTACTTC. Residues: CASSQDEVDEQYF. V gene TRBV4-1 combines with J gene TRBJ2-7; D is uncertain. CDR1 and CDR2 from the germline V gene are MGHRA and YSYEKL. This CDR3 spans 13 amino acids. Deletions cut 0 bases from V and 5 bases from J, with 8 bases between.